The 32 T cell receptor beta chains listed next were all sequenced from one sample in a study of T-cell reconstitution after alpha-beta-depleted transplantation in children (dated by TCRdb to the mid-2010s). The library was generated by PCR. Sequencing used an Illumina HiSeq 2500. TCR libraries were prepared with molecular barcoding, using unique molecular identifiers to normalize TCRbeta repertoire quantification. TCRdb trimmed the raw reads at Q25, called clones with MiXCR and kept productive beta chains. Entries that share a CDR3 protein sequence are merged under the most common genes and DNA. Here the sample has hundreds of thousands of distinct CDR3 sequences; around 12% occur a single time. The top ten clones comprise about 2.6% of the sample. Sequences were derived from PBMCs from the stem cell graft donor, sampled from the stem cell graft. Receptors originate from a human donor who donated a stem cell graft to a child with acute lymphoblastic leukemia.

The rearrangement links TRBV6-2 or TRBV6-3 to TRBJ2-2, with D uncertain. The CDR3 has 14 amino acids. V was clipped by 5 bases and J by 0 bases, with 7 bases between them. Germline CDR1 is MNHEY and CDR2 is SVGEGT. CDR3 amino acids: CASSEEPNTGELFF. The CDR3 DNA is TGTGCCAGCAGTGAGGAGCCGAACACCGGGGAGCTGTTTTTT.

This clonotype was recorded many times. The chain recombines TRBV25-1 with TRBJ2-6; perhaps TRBD1 as D (6 bases). The CDR3 length is 15 residues. The germline V gene encodes CDR1 MGHDK and CDR2 SYGVNS. The V end lost 6 bases, the J end lost 1 base, and 10 bases lay between the germline ends. CDR3 region: CASRPRGSGANVLTF. The CDR3 nucleotides are TGTGCCAGCAGACCCAGGGGTTCTGGGGCCAACGTCCTGACTTTC.

In its sample, this clonotype was seen many times. The chain recombines TRBV7-9 with TRBJ2-3, with D uncertain. The V and J ends lost 8 bases and 3 bases respectively, with 12 bases between them. Germline V gene lookup returns CDR1 SEHNR and CDR2 FQNEAQ (reference sequence). The CDR3 extends over 13 amino acids. The DNA for the CDR3 is TGTGCCAGCGGACCCTCGACGACAGATACGCAGTATTTT. This codes for CASGPSTTDTQYF.

This clonotype has at least ten counts. The V gene is TRBV10-3, the J gene TRBJ2-7; 7 nucleotides line up with TRBD2. The ends lost 10 bases at V and 6 bases at J; junction bases unmatched: 15. The CDR3 runs to 14 residues. In germline, CDR1 is ENHRY, CDR2 SYGVKD. DNA of the CDR3: TGTGCCACGACAAATGGGGAGGGTATGGCCGAGCAGTACTTC. This translates into CATTNGEGMAEQYF.

V and J are TRBV19 and TRBJ1-5, with D perhaps matching TRBD1 (6 bases). CDR1 is LNHDA and CDR2 is SQIVND in the germline V gene (reference sequence). CDR3 length: 13 amino acids. Between the trimmed V and J ends, which lost 4 bases and 10 bases, there was a span of 14 bases. CDR3 residues: CASSNTGRLPQHF. The CDR3 coding sequence is TGTGCCAGTAGTAATACAGGGAGGTTACCCCAGCATTTT.

This clonotype was observed many times. V gene TRBV7-9 combines with J gene TRBJ2-1; the match to TRBD2 covers 9 bases. The ends lost 1 base at V and 0 bases at J; junction bases unmatched: 10. CDR1 and CDR2 from the germline V gene are SEHNR and FQNEAQ (reference sequence). The CDR3 is made up of 19 amino acids. This chain's CDR3 is CASSLGFLAGFSSYNEQFF. The DNA of the CDR3 is TGTGCCAGCAGCTTAGGATTCCTAGCGGGGTTTAGCTCCTACAATGAGCAGTTCTTC.

The table lists this clonotype with many counts. The chain couples TRBV13 to TRBJ2-2, with D unresolved. CDR1 and CDR2 (germline): PRHDT, FYEKMQ (reference sequence). The CDR3 is 17 residues long. V was cut by 2 bases and J by 1 base, with 14 bases left in between. The CDR3 loop reads CASSLSPDPVNTGELFF. CDR3 DNA: TGTGCCAGCAGCTTAAGCCCGGATCCTGTGAACACCGGGGAGCTGTTTTTT.

The J gene is TRBJ2-7, the V gene TRBV2; 9 bases agree with TRBD1. The CDR3 totals 14 residues. Germline CDR1 is SNHLY and CDR2 is FYNNEI. Trimming at V came to 5 bases and at J to 6 bases, leaving 8 bases not matched to a gene. CDR3 residues: CASSRDRGGSEQYF. For the CDR3, the DNA is TGTGCCAGCAGTAGAGACAGGGGGGGGAGCGAGCAGTACTTC.

This clonotype was recorded many times. The chain joins TRBV12-3 or TRBV12-4 to TRBJ1-4; D not resolved. The CDR3 consists of 14 residues. V was shortened by 6 bases and J by 2 bases, with 10 bases between the two germline ends. CDR3 sequence (DNA): TGTGCCAGCAGCTTGGCCAGGACTAATGAAAAACTGTTTTTT. It yields the protein CASSLARTNEKLFF.

This clonotype was recorded at least ten times. The chain's CDR3 is CASSSSRDRNQPQHF. CDR3 nucleotides: TGTGCCAGCAGCTCATCGAGGGACCGCAATCAGCCCCAGCATTTT. This chain connects TRBV5-6 to TRBJ1-5; tentatively, D is TRBD1 (5 bases). Germline loops: CDR1 SGHDT, CDR2 YYEEEE. The CDR3 length is 15 residues. The V end was cut by 3 bases, the J end by 2 bases, with 12 bases between.

This clonotype was seen at least ten times. The chain employs TRBV6-1 and TRBJ1-2; D unresolved. Per the germline V gene, CDR1 is MNHNS and CDR2 is SASEGT. The CDR3 extends over 13 amino acids. V was pared by 1 base and J by 3 bases, with 6 bases between. CDR3 nucleotide sequence: TGTGCCAGCAGTGAAGGGGAACACTATGGCTACACCTTC. Translated, it gives CASSEGEHYGYTF.

This clonotype was detected ten times or more. This chain joins TRBV12-3 or TRBV12-4 and TRBJ1-1, with D maybe TRBD1 (6 bases). V was pared by 5 bases and J by 0 bases, with 10 bases between. The CDR3 runs 14 residues. The CDR3 DNA reads as TGTGCCAGCAGTGCAGGGGTTATGAACACTGAAGCTTTCTTT. Protein product: CASSAGVMNTEAFF.

This clonotype came up many times. V gene TRBV6-5 combines with J gene TRBJ2-2; possibly TRBD1 for D (6 bases). Trimming removed 4 bases at V and 7 bases at J, with 7 bases between. Germline values: CDR1 MNHEY, CDR2 SVGAGI. The CDR3 is made up of 12 amino acids. In DNA form, the CDR3 reads TGTGCCAGCAGTTCCAGGGGCGGGGAGCTGTTTTTT. Translation gives CASSSRGGELFF.

This clonotype has ten or more counts. The chain couples TRBV3-1 to TRBJ2-7; tentatively, D is TRBD1 or TRBD2 (5 bases each). CDR3 length: 13 residues. Trimming removed 10 bases at V and 2 bases at J, with 15 bases between. The V gene's germline CDR1 is LGHDT and CDR2 YNNKEL (reference sequence). The CDR3 loop is CATSPGRTYEQYF. DNA for the CDR3: TGTGCCACCAGTCCGGGACGGACCTACGAGCAGTACTTC.

This clonotype was picked up a small number of times. The V gene is TRBV30, the J gene TRBJ1-4; 10 bases are shared with TRBD1. The CDR3 runs 12 residues. Trimming cost V 8 bases and J 8 bases; bases outside gene matches: 5. The germline V gene encodes CDR1 GTSNPN and CDR2 SVGIG (reference sequence). The CDR3 region is CAEGDRGEKLFF. CDR3 DNA: TGTGCCGAAGGGGACAGGGGCGAAAAACTGTTTTTT.

This clonotype was counted at least ten times. This chain connects TRBV9 to TRBJ2-2, with TRBD1 matching over 10 bases. V dropped 4 bases and J dropped 0; count of bases not matched to a gene: 3. Germline assignment: CDR1 SGDLS and CDR2 YYNGEE. This CDR3 spans 16 amino acids. The CDR3 spells CASSTGQGANTGELFF. For the CDR3, the DNA is TGTGCCAGCAGCACCGGACAGGGGGCGAACACCGGGGAGCTGTTTTTT.

The sample holds a few counts of this clonotype. The chain joins TRBV5-4 to TRBJ2-2; D is perhaps TRBD2 (5 bases). The CDR3 runs to 15 residues. Per germline, CDR1 SGHNT and CDR2 YYREEE (reference sequence). With 4 bases removed from V and 6 bases from J, the gap between germline ends came to 16 bases. The CDR3 bases are TGTGCCAGCAGCCCCGGACTCCTCTCCGCCGGGGAGCTGTTTTTT. As protein: CASSPGLLSAGELFF.

This clonotype was seen repeatedly, ten times or more. J is TRBJ1-5 and V is TRBV7-9, with D possibly TRBD1 on 6 matching bases. The ends were cut back, 1 base at V and 0 bases at J, with 7 bases in the middle. The CDR3 runs 15 residues. Germline CDR1 is SEHNR and CDR2 is FQNEAQ (reference sequence). The CDR3 DNA is TGTGCCAGCAGCTTAGGGACAGATAGCAATCAGCCCCAGCATTTT. Its translation is CASSLGTDSNQPQHF.

In its sample, this clonotype was seen many times. This chain joins TRBV20-1 and TRBJ2-5, with 13 bases lining up with TRBD2. Germline V lookup: CDR1 DFQATT, CDR2 SNEGSKA (reference sequence). The CDR3 runs to 14 residues. V was clipped by 8 bases and J by 6 bases; unmatched bases: 9. The CDR3 sequence: CSRRTSGSRKTQYF. DNA for the CDR3: TGCAGTCGACGGACTAGCGGGAGCAGGAAGACCCAGTACTTC.

The V call is TRBV9, the J call TRBJ1-1; D is possibly TRBD1 (5 bases). Per the germline V gene, CDR1 is SGDLS and CDR2 is YYNGEE. Trimming cost V 8 bases and J 5 bases, with 28 bases left between them. The CDR3 extends over 17 amino acids. This chain's CDR3 is CASSHSGGMGLGTEAFF. CDR3 coding DNA: TGTGCCAGTTCCCATAGTGGGGGAATGGGGCTGGGTACTGAAGCTTTCTTT.

Many counts were recorded for this clonotype. This chain uses TRBV5-1 with TRBJ2-5; the match to TRBD1 covers 10 bases. V shed 4 bases and J 3 bases; nucleotides not matched to a gene: 3. Per the germline V gene, CDR1 is SGHRS and CDR2 is YFSETQ. This CDR3 has 14 amino acids. The chain's CDR3 is CASSHGTGEETQYF. As DNA, the CDR3 is TGCGCCAGCAGCCATGGGACAGGGGAAGAGACCCAGTACTTC.

To note about this clonotype: A much bigger clone sits one base away, suggesting this may be a read error. The chain has TRBV13 and TRBJ1-1; the D gene is possibly TRBD1 (5 bases). Germline V gene data show CDR1 as PRHDT and CDR2 as FYEKMQ (reference sequence). Trimming left V 1 base short and J 5 bases short, with 14 bases between. This CDR3 spans 15 amino acids. The DNA of the CDR3 is TGTGCCAGCAGCTTAGTTCCAGCCAGGGAGACTGAAGCTTTCTTT. It translates to CASSLVPARETEAFF.

With respect to this clonotype: Given a much more abundant clone one base away, this may be a read error. The gene calls are TRBV12-3 or TRBV12-4 and TRBJ2-7; D call uncertain. The CDR3 is made up of 13 amino acids. The DNA of the CDR3 is TGTGCCAGCAGTTTATGGACCTCCTACGAGCAGTGCTTC. This gives the protein CASSLWTSYEQCF.

This clonotype was seen at least ten times. The chain joins TRBV20-1 to TRBJ1-6; D unclear. The CDR3 extends over 12 amino acids. Per germline, CDR1 DFQATT and CDR2 SNEGSKA (reference sequence). The V end was cut by 5 bases, the J end by 8 bases, with 10 bases between. In DNA form, the CDR3 reads TGCAGTGCTGACATAGTGGATTCACCCCTCCACTTT. Translated, it gives CSADIVDSPLHF.

This clonotype was observed at least ten times. As DNA, the CDR3 is TGCAGTGCCTATAACTCTGGGGCCAACGTCCTGACTTTC. Its protein product is CSAYNSGANVLTF. The chain combines TRBV20-1 with TRBJ2-6; D is unresolved. CDR3 size: 13 residues. The germline V and J ends were trimmed by 6 bases and 0 bases, with 6 bases remaining between them. Germline loops: CDR1 DFQATT, CDR2 SNEGSKA (reference sequence).

This clonotype was observed at least ten times. The chain joins TRBV29-1 to TRBJ1-5; D uncertain. Trimming stripped 4 bases from V and 0 bases from J, with 7 bases between. The germline V gene encodes CDR1 SQVTM and CDR2 ANQGSEA. The CDR3 totals 13 residues. The CDR3 coding sequence is TGCAGCGTTGGGGGAAATAGCAATCAGCCCCAGCATTTT. Translation gives CSVGGNSNQPQHF.

This clonotype has at least ten counts. The rearrangement uses TRBV28 and TRBJ1-4, with D unresolved. The CDR3 is made up of 15 amino acids. V gave up 7 bases and J gave up 5 bases, with 17 bases separating them. Germline CDR1 MDHEN, CDR2 SYDVKM. The CDR3 DNA follows: TGTGCCAGCATCAAAAAACCGGAGGGAAATGAAAAACTGTTTTTT. Residues: CASIKKPEGNEKLFF.

This clonotype was observed many times. The genes are TRBV10-3 and TRBJ1-3; D uncertain. Deletions cut 10 bases from V and 0 bases from J, with 16 bases between. CDR1 and CDR2 (germline): ENHRY, SYGVKD. The CDR3 is 15 amino acids. Written as DNA, the CDR3 is TGTGCCAATAAAGCCGGAACAAACTCTGGAAACACCATATATTTT. This gives the protein CANKAGTNSGNTIYF.

In its sample, this clonotype was seen many times. The V gene is TRBV28, the J gene TRBJ2-5; TRBD1 aligns across 7 bases. The CDR3 has 14 residues. V gave up 1 base and J gave up 3 bases; unmatched junction bases: 2. Germline V gives CDR1 MDHEN, CDR2 SYDVKM. CDR3 coding DNA: TGTGCCAGCAGTTTATCAGGGACAGAAGAGACCCAGTACTTC. This translates into CASSLSGTEETQYF.

This clonotype was detected ten times or more. The chain couples TRBV4-1 to TRBJ2-4, with 10 bases matching TRBD2. The germline CDR1 and CDR2 sequences are MGHRA and YSYEKL. V shed 3 bases and J 2 bases; nucleotides not matched to a gene: 10. This CDR3 is built from 18 residues. The CDR3 DNA reads TGCGCCAGCAGCCAGAGCCTAGCGGGGGCCTTAACCAAAAACATTCAGTACTTC. This codes for CASSQSLAGALTKNIQYF.

This chain joins TRBV13 and TRBJ1-4, with a possible D match to TRBD1 (5 bases). The CDR3 covers 16 residues. With 3 bases removed from V and 8 bases from J, the gap between germline ends came to 19 bases. Per the germline V gene, CDR1 is PRHDT and CDR2 is FYEKMQ (reference sequence). CDR3 bases: TGTGCCAGCAGCTTGCGTCTCGGGGGGGAGCGGGAAAAACTGTTTTTT. It specifies CASSLRLGGEREKLFF.

This clonotype was detected ten times or more. Here the CDR3 reads CASSLGRESTYNEQFF. Here the CDR3 DNA reads TGCGCCAGCAGCTTAGGGCGGGAGAGTACCTACAATGAGCAGTTCTTC. The gene calls are TRBV5-1 and TRBJ2-1, with 7 bases identical to TRBD2. This CDR3 is built from 16 residues. V was pared by 2 bases and J by 2 bases, with 7 bases of the junction left unmatched. The germline CDR1 and CDR2 sequences are SGHRS and YFSETQ. Supplemented by reference TRBV5-1 and TRBJ2-1, the full variable domain reads KAGVTQTPRYLIKTRGQQVTLSCSPISGHRSVSWYQQTPGQGLQFLFEYFSETQRNKGNFPGRFSGRQFSNSRSEMNVSTLELGDSALYLCASSLGRESTYNEQFFGPGTRLTVL.